This T cell receptor beta chain comes out of a study of identical twins. Findings of the study overall: Twin pairs' shared out-of-frame alpha sequences were enriched in low generation probability.

This clonotype came up many times. Its antigen is still unknown. TCRdb reprocessed the 5' RACE reads with MiXCR, giving one entry per CDR3 protein. The sample lists roughly 200,000 distinct CDR3 sequences; 6.5% to 8.5% were seen once. The sample was also reused in another study, on yellow fever vaccine responses in identical twins. Per that paper: Reports say the vaccine T cell response in twins looked partly convergent and partly personalized.

The clonotype was recovered from a woman aged 18-29 years in good health. The specimen was memory (CD45RO+) T cells sorted from blood.

The CDR3 DNA sequence: TGCGCCAGCAGCGTACAGGGCTTTAATGAAAAACTGTTTTTT. This codes for CASSVQGFNEKLFF. This chain links TRBV5-1 with TRBJ1-4; possible D gene TRBD1, 6 bases. The germline CDR1 and CDR2 sequences are SGHRS and YFSETQ. CDR3 length: 14 residues. V dropped 4 bases and J dropped 4 bases, with 11 bases sitting between them.